This is a list of T cell receptor beta chains from one sample in a study of T cells after posttransplantation cyclophosphamide. Generated by immunoSEQ multiplex PCR, the TCRdb table keeps only in-frame clones and is missing some. The table lists about 38,000 clones, no singletons, with 5.5% to 6% in the top ten. The sample consisted of PBMCs. The receptor set was obtained from a man aged 25 to 45 in good health and a related stem cell transplant donor. CDR3s leave out the opening cysteine and the closing phenylalanine or tryptophan. The order of the fields is V gene, J gene, CDR3 length, CDR3 protein.

v_gene: TRBV6-5
j_gene: TRBJ2-2
len: 13
CDR3aa: ASSYSTGVTGELF

v_gene: TRBV11-2
j_gene: TRBJ2-1
len: 15
CDR3aa: ASSLRTSGDPYNEQF

v_gene: TRBV6-2/TRBV6-3
j_gene: TRBJ1-4
len: 11
CDR3aa: ASSRQEAEKLF

v_gene: TRBV6-5
j_gene: TRBJ1-4
len: 13
CDR3aa: ASSYDSYRAEKLF

v_gene: TRBV27
j_gene: TRBJ1-6
len: 12
CDR3aa: ASSLQGVNSPLH

v_gene: TRBV5-6
j_gene: TRBJ2-4
len: 11
CDR3aa: ASSLFLNDIQY

v_gene: TRBV6-5
j_gene: TRBJ1-1
len: 13
CDR3aa: ASSYRTGMNTEAF

v_gene: TRBV2
j_gene: TRBJ2-2
len: 14
CDR3aa: ASRATRAGGTGELF

v_gene: TRBV5-1
j_gene: TRBJ2-5
len: 14
CDR3aa: ASSPLWGVQQETQY

v_gene: TRBV7-9
j_gene: TRBJ1-4
len: 16
CDR3aa: ASSSSQAGGTFNEKLF

v_gene: TRBV5-8
j_gene: TRBJ1-6
len: 13
CDR3aa: ASSLQGSYNSPLH

v_gene: TRBV19
j_gene: TRBJ2-5
len: 13
CDR3aa: ASSIDTGRRETQY

v_gene: TRBV7-7
j_gene: TRBJ2-7
len: 11
CDR3aa: ASSSDRGGEQY

v_gene: TRBV7-6
j_gene: TRBJ1-2
len: 12
CDR3aa: ASSPRGTDYGYT

v_gene: TRBV5-1
j_gene: TRBJ2-7
len: 12
CDR3aa: ASSSGQGLYEQY

v_gene: TRBV5-1
j_gene: TRBJ2-3
len: 16
CDR3aa: ASSFPLAGGPSTDTQY

v_gene: TRBV7-9
j_gene: TRBJ1-1
len: 9
CDR3aa: ASSLSQGAF

v_gene: TRBV12-3/TRBV12-4
j_gene: TRBJ2-5
len: 12
CDR3aa: ASSLRQGGETQY

v_gene: TRBV7-9
j_gene: TRBJ2-3
len: 13
CDR3aa: ASSPPRAGTDTQY

v_gene: TRBV7-3
j_gene: TRBJ2-5
len: 13
CDR3aa: ASSSRLADQETQY

v_gene: TRBV4-1
j_gene: TRBJ2-1
len: 13
CDR3aa: ASSQWRGPYNEQF

v_gene: TRBV19
j_gene: TRBJ2-5
len: 12
CDR3aa: ASSPGTGRETQY

v_gene: TRBV7-9
j_gene: TRBJ2-7
len: 13
CDR3aa: ASSSRQGAASEQY

v_gene: TRBV5-1
j_gene: TRBJ2-7
len: 13
CDR3aa: ASSPWASRDYEQY

v_gene: TRBV2
j_gene: TRBJ2-7
len: 14
CDR3aa: ASRERPDRDGYEQY

v_gene: TRBV20-1
j_gene: TRBJ1-1
len: 9
CDR3aa: SAIGGTEAF

v_gene: TRBV19
j_gene: TRBJ1-2
len: 12
CDR3aa: ASSIWQGRDGYT

v_gene: TRBV7-2
j_gene: TRBJ2-5
len: 12
CDR3aa: ASSRGGTQETQY

v_gene: TRBV6-1
j_gene: TRBJ1-2
len: 12
CDR3aa: ASSVMQGDYGYT

v_gene: TRBV6-5
j_gene: TRBJ2-5
len: 10
CDR3aa: ASSQGLETQY

v_gene: TRBV19
j_gene: TRBJ2-7
len: 12
CDR3aa: ASSQQGILHEQY

v_gene: TRBV19
j_gene: TRBJ2-7
len: 14
CDR3aa: ASSIDPGTGAYEQY

v_gene: TRBV24-1
j_gene: TRBJ1-5
len: 14
CDR3aa: ATRFQGNSSNQPQH

v_gene: TRBV7-3
j_gene: TRBJ2-3
len: 12
CDR3aa: ASSLIGGGDTQY

v_gene: TRBV19
j_gene: TRBJ1-1
len: 12
CDR3aa: ASSPNLQGADAF

v_gene: TRBV19
j_gene: TRBJ1-1
len: 13
CDR3aa: ASSIKDRAGAEAF

v_gene: TRBV9
j_gene: TRBJ1-2
len: 11
CDR3aa: ASSSSSFYGYT

v_gene: TRBV10-3
j_gene: TRBJ2-7
len: 12
CDR3aa: AISGQVGSYEQY

v_gene: TRBV12-3/TRBV12-4
j_gene: TRBJ1-1
len: 11
CDR3aa: ASSRGGITEAF

v_gene: TRBV12-5
j_gene: TRBJ1-1
len: 13
CDR3aa: ASGLDRQGGTEAF

v_gene: TRBV23-1
j_gene: TRBJ2-7
len: 14
CDR3aa: ASSQRTLAGEYEQY

v_gene: TRBV6-2/TRBV6-3
j_gene: TRBJ2-1
len: 16
CDR3aa: ASSYTSLLGGSYNEQF